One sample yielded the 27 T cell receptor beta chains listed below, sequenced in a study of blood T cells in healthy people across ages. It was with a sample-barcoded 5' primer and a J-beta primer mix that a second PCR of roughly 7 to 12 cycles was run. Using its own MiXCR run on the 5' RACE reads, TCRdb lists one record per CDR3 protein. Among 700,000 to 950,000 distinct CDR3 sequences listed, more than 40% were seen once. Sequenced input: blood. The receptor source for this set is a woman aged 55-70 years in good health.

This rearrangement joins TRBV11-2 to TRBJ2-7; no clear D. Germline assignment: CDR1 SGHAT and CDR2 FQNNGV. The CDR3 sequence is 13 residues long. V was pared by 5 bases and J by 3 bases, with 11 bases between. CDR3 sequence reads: CASSPNLGYEQYF. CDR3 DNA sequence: TGTGCCAGCAGCCCCAATCTAGGCTACGAGCAGTACTTC.

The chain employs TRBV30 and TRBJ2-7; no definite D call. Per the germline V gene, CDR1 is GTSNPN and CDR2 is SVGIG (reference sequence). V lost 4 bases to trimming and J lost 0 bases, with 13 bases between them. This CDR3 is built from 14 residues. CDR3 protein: CAWTRSWSSYEQYF. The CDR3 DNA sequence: TGTGCCTGGACCCGAAGCTGGAGCTCCTACGAGCAGTACTTC.

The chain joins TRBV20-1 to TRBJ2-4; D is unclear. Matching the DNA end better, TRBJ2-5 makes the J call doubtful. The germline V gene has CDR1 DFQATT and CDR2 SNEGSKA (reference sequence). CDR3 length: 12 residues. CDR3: CSARMPQETQYF. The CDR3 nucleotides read TGCAGTGCTAGAATGCCCCAAGAGACCCAGTACTTC.

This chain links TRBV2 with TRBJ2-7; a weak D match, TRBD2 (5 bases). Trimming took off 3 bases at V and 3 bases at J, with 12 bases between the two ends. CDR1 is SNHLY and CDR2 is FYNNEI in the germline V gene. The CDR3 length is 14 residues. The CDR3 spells CASSDGVYDYEQYF. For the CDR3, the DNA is TGTGCCAGCAGTGACGGGGTTTACGACTACGAGCAGTACTTC.

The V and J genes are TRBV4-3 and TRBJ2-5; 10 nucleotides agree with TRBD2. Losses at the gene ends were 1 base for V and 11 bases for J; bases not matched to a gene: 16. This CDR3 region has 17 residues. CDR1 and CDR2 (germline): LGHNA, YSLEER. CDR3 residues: CASSQAWTSGPINEQYF. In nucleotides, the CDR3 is TGCGCCAGCAGCCAAGCTTGGACTAGCGGACCCATTAATGAGCAGTACTTC.

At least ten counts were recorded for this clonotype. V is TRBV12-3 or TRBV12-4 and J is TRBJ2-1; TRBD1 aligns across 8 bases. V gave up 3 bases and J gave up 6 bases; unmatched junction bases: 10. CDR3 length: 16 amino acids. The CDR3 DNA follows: TGTGCCAGCAGTTTGTATTCAGGACAGGGCTCCAATGAGCAGTTCTTC. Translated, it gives CASSLYSGQGSNEQFF.

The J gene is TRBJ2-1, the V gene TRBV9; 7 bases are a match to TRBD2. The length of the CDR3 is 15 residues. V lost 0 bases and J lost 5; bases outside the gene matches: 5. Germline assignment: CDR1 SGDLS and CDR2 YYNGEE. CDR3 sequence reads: CASSVGGSIDNEQFF. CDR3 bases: TGTGCCAGCAGCGTAGGCGGGAGTATAGACAATGAGCAGTTCTTC.

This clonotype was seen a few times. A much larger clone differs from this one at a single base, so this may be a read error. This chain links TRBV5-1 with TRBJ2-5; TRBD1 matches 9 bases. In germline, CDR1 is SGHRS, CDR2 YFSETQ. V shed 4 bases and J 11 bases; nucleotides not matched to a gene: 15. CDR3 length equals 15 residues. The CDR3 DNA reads TGCGCCAGCAGCCAGGGACAGGGTTACATCAATGAGCAGTACTTC. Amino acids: CASSQGQGYINEQYF.

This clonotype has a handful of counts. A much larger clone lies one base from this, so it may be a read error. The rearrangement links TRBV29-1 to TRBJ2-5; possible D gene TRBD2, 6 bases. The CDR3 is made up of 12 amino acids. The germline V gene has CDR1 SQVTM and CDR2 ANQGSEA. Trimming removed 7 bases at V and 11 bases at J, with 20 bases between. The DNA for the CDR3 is TGCAGCGCCTACACAATTCGGGAGAAGCAGTACTTC. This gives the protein CSAYTIREKQYF.

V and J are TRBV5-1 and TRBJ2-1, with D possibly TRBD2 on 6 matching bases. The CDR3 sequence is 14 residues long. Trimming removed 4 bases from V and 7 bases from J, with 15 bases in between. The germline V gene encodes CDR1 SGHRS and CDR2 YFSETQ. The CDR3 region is CASSRRVNENEQFF. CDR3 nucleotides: TGCGCCAGCAGCCGGAGGGTCAACGAGAATGAGCAGTTCTTC.

The CDR3 sequence is CSASESSGGPRNIQYF. The DNA for the CDR3 is TGCAGTGCTAGTGAGTCTAGCGGGGGGCCCAGGAACATTCAGTACTTC. This sequence joins TRBV20-1 and TRBJ2-4; 11 bases agree with TRBD2. CDR1 is DFQATT and CDR2 is SNEGSKA in the germline V gene (reference sequence). The CDR3 covers 16 residues. V lost 3 bases, J lost 7 bases, and 11 bases stayed unmatched.

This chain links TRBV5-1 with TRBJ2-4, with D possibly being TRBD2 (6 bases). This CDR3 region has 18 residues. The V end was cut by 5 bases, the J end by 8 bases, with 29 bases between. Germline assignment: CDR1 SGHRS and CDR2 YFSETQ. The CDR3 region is CASSPGGSGRGGWDIQYF. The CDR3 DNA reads TGCGCCAGCAGTCCTGGGGGATCGGGACGGGGAGGTTGGGACATTCAGTACTTC.

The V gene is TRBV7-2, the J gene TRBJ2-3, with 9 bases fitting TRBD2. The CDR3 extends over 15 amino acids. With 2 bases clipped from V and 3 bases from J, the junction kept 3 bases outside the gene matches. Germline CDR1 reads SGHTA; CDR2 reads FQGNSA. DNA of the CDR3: TGTGCCAGCAGCTTATTCCTAGCGGGAACAGATACGCAGTATTTT. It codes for CASSLFLAGTDTQYF.

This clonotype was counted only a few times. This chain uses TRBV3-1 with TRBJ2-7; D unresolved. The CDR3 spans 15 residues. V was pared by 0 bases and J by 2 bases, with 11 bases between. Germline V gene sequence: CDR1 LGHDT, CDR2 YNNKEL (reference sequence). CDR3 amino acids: CASSQDFSMAYEQYF. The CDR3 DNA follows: TGTGCCAGCAGCCAAGATTTTTCCATGGCCTACGAGCAGTACTTC.

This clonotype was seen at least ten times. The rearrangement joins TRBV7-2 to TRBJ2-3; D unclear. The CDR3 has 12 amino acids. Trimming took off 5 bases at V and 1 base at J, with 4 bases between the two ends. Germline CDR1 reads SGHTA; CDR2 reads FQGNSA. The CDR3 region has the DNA TGTGCCAGCAGCCCTCGCACAGATACGCAGTATTTT. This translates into CASSPRTDTQYF. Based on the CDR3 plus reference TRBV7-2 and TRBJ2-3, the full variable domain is GAGVSQSPSNKVTEKGKDVELRCDPISGHTALYWYRQSLGQGLEFLIYFQGNSAPDKSGLPSDRFSAERTGGSVSTLTIQRTQQEDSAVYLCASSPRTDTQYFGPGTRLTVL.

CDR3 bases: TGCAGTGCTAGGCTGACTAGCGGGGGGCTGGTCTCCTACAATGAGCAGTTCTTC. Translated, it gives CSARLTSGGLVSYNEQFF. The gene calls are TRBV20-1 and TRBJ2-1; 13 bases are a match to TRBD2. The J segment lost 0 bases and the V segment lost 3 bases, leaving 8 bases of the junction unmatched. Germline V lookup: CDR1 DFQATT, CDR2 SNEGSKA (reference sequence). CDR3 length equals 18 residues.

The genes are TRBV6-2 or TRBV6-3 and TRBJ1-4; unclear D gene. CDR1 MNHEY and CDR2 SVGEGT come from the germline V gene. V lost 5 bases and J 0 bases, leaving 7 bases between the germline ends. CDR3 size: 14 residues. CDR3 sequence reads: CASSPIATNEKLFF. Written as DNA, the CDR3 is TGTGCCAGCAGTCCGATCGCAACTAATGAAAAACTGTTTTTT.

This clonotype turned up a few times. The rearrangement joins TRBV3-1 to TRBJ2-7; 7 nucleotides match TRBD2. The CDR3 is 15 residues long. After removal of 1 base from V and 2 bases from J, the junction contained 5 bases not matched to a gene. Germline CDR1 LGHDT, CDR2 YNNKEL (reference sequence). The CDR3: CASSQGAGVAYEQYF. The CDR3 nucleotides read TGTGCCAGCAGCCAAGGTGCGGGAGTGGCCTACGAGCAGTACTTC.

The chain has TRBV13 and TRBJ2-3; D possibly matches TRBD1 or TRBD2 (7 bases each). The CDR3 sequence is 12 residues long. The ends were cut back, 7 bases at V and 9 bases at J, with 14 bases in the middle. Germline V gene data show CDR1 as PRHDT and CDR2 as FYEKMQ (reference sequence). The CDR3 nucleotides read TGTGCCAGCACCCAGGGGGGGGGCACGCAGTATTTT. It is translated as CASTQGGGTQYF.

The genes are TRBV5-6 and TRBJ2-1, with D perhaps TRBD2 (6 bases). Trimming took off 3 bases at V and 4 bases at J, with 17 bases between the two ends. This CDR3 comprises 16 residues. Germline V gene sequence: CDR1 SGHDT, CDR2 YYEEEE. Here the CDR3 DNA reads TGTGCCAGCAGCTCCCCTGGGGGGAAAGTTTACAATGAGCAGTTCTTC. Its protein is CASSSPGGKVYNEQFF.

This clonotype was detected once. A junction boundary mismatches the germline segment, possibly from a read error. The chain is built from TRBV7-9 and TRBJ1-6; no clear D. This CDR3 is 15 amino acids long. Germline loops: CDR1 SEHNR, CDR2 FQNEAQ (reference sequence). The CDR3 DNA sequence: TGCGCCAGCAGCTTAGCCCCAAGAGACGGTGCACCCCTCCACTTT. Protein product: CASSLAPRDGAPLHF. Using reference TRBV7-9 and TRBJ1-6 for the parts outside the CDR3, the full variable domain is DTGVSQNPRHKITKRGQNVTFRCDPISEHNRLYWYRQTLGQGPEFLTYFQNEAQLEKSRLLSDRFSAERPKGSFSTLEIQRTEQGDSAMYLCASSLAPRDGAPLHFGNGTRLTVT.

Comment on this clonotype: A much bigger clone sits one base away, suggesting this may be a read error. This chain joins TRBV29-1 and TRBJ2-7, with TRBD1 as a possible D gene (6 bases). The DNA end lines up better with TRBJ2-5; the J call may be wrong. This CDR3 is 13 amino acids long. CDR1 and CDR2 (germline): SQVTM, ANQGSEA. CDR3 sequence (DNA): TGCAGCGTCATCAGTGTAGGGGGAGAGACCCAGTACTTC. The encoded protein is CSVISVGGETQYF.

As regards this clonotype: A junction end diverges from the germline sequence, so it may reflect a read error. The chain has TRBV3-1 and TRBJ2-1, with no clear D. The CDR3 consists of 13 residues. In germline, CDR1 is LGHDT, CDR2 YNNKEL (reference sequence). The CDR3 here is CTSSQDRNPPQFF. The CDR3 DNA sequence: TGTACCAGCAGCCAAGATAGGAATCCCCCTCAGTTCTTC.

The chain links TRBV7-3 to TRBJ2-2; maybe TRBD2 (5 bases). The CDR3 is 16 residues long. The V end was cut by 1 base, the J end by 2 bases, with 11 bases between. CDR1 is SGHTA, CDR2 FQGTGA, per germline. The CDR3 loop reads CASSLNGGSNTGELFF. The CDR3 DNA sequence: TGTGCCAGCAGCTTAAATGGCGGGTCAAACACCGGGGAGCTGTTTTTT.

CDR3 region: CATSREVEAGGPVYEQYF. CDR3 bases: TGTGCCACCAGCAGAGAGGTCGAAGCGGGAGGGCCGGTATACGAGCAGTACTTC. The chain links TRBV15 to TRBJ2-7, with 10 bases identical to TRBD2. The germline V gene has CDR1 LNHNV and CDR2 YYDKDF (reference sequence). J lost 4 bases, V lost 0 bases, and 12 bases had no gene match. This CDR3 spans 18 amino acids.

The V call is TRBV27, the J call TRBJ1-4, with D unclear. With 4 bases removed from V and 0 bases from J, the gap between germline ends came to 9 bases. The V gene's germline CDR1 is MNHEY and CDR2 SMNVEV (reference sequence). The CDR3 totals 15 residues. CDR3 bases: TGTGCCAGCAGTTCATCCGGGGCAACTAATGAAAAACTGTTTTTT. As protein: CASSSSGATNEKLFF.

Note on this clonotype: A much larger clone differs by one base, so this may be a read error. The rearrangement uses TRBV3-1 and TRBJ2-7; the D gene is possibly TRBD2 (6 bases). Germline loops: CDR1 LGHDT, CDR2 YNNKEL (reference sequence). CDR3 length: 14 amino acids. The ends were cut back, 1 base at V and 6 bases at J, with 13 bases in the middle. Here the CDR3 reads CASSQGPGESEQYF. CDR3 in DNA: TGTGCCAGCAGCCAAGGGCCGGGGGAAAGCGAGCAGTACTTC.